The next 22 T cell receptor beta chains were all read from a single sample in a study of OX40 agonist ivuxolimab in advanced cancers. Clones were sequenced by immunoSEQ multiplex PCR, and TCRdb holds only the in-frame ones, with some missing. The profile shows under 75,000 clones, approximately 83% of them singletons. The material was CD4+ or CD8+ T cells sorted from blood, obtained in a trial of the OX40 agonist ivuxolimab. All receptors derive from an adult with an advanced solid tumor such as melanoma, head and neck, liver or kidney cancer.

CDR3 nucleotides: TGTGCCAGCAGCTTTTCAGGCGCCCCCAGCACAGATACGCAGTATTTT. As protein: CASSFSGAPSTDTQYF. The chain combines TRBV7-2 with TRBJ2-3; no clear D gene. This CDR3 comprises 16 residues. The germline V and J ends were trimmed by 3 bases and 0 bases, with 13 bases remaining between them. In germline, CDR1 is SGHTA, CDR2 FQGNSA.

The chain recombines TRBV30 with TRBJ2-5, with D tentatively TRBD1 or TRBD2 (6 bases each). CDR1 is GTSNPN and CDR2 is SVGIG in the germline V gene (reference sequence). Trimming took 3 bases from V and 5 from J, leaving 13 bases between them. This CDR3 spans 13 amino acids. CDR3: CAWSTTGAETQYF. The CDR3 coding sequence is TGTGCCTGGAGCACAACGGGGGCGGAGACCCAGTACTTC. Filled out from reference TRBV30 and TRBJ2-5, the complete variable domain reads SQTIHQWPATLVQPVGSPLSLECTVEGTSNPNLYWYRQAAGRGLQLLFYSVGIGQISSEVPQNLSASRPQDRQFILSSKKLLLSDSGFYLCAWSTTGAETQYFGPGTRLLVL.

V is TRBV18 and J is TRBJ2-7; D not resolved. This CDR3 is 12 amino acids long. V shed 3 bases and J shed 0 bases, with 3 bases lying between them. Germline V gene lookup returns CDR1 KGHSH and CDR2 LQKENI. CDR3 sequence: CASSPNSYEQYF. In DNA form, the CDR3 reads TGTGCCAGCTCACCGAACTCCTACGAGCAGTACTTC.

The gene calls are TRBV19 and TRBJ1-4; D uncertain. V shed 9 bases and J shed 1 base, with 6 bases lying between them. Germline loops: CDR1 LNHDA, CDR2 SQIVND (reference sequence). This CDR3 is 12 amino acids long. The chain's CDR3 is CASAGTNEKLFF. Written as DNA, the CDR3 is TGTGCCAGCGCCGGAACTAATGAAAAACTGTTTTTT.

The chain combines TRBV15 with TRBJ1-4; 7 bases fit TRBD1. The CDR3 sequence is 17 residues long. With 0 bases clipped from V and 7 bases from J, the junction kept 11 bases outside the gene matches. Germline-derived CDR1 and CDR2 are LNHNV and YYDKDF (reference sequence). CDR3 bases: TGTGCCACCAGCAGAGATGGGGAAAGGGGGCTTGCTGAAAAACTGTTTTTT. This sequence encodes CATSRDGERGLAEKLFF.

This clone is a singleton in its sample. The rearrangement links TRBV7-6 to TRBJ2-2, with 8 bases matching TRBD2. Trimming took 2 bases from V and 4 from J; bases not matched to a gene: 3. This CDR3 spans 15 amino acids. Germline V gene data show CDR1 as SGHVS and CDR2 as FNYEAQ. The CDR3 region has the DNA TGTGCCAGCAGCTTAAGCGGGAGTGCCACCGGGGAGCTGTTTTTT. This codes for CASSLSGSATGELFF.

The V gene is TRBV6-5, the J gene TRBJ2-2; TRBD1 or TRBD2 may be the D gene (5 bases each). The length of the CDR3 is 14 residues. The ends were cut back, 6 bases at V and 1 base at J, with 9 bases in the middle. From germline, CDR1 is MNHEY and CDR2 SVGAGI. CDR3 coding DNA: TGTGCCAGCAGGGGACCCCAGAACACCGGGGAGCTGTTTTTT. Residues: CASRGPQNTGELFF.

V usage is TRBV7-2 and J usage is TRBJ2-5; 12 nucleotides align to TRBD2. V shed 3 bases and J 2 bases; nucleotides not matched to a gene: 7. This CDR3 is 17 amino acids long. In germline, CDR1 is SGHTA, CDR2 FQGNSA. The CDR3 sequence is CASSLGGLAGGQETQYF. CDR3 coding DNA: TGTGCCAGCAGCTTGGGTGGGCTAGCGGGAGGGCAAGAGACCCAGTACTTC.

The chain couples TRBV6-1 to TRBJ1-1; TRBD1 aligns across 7 bases. Germline V gene lookup returns CDR1 MNHNS and CDR2 SASEGT. CDR3 length: 14 residues. The ends lost 6 bases at V and 1 base at J; junction bases unmatched: 5. CDR3: CASRQGTPNTEAFF. CDR3 DNA: TGTGCCAGCAGACAGGGGACACCGAACACTGAAGCTTTCTTT.

The chain employs TRBV28 and TRBJ2-7, with 9 bases matching TRBD2. Germline lookup yields CDR1 MDHEN and CDR2 SYDVKM. Germline trimming cut 7 bases from V and 4 bases from J; bases unmatched to any gene: 11. CDR3 length: 15 residues. CDR3 nucleotides: TGTGCCAGCACCCTAAATAGCGGGAGCTCTTACGAGCAGTACTTC. Residues: CASTLNSGSSYEQYF. The full variable domain, with the rest looked up from reference TRBV28 and TRBJ2-7, is DVKVTQSSRYLVKRTGEKVFLECVQDMDHENMFWYRQDPGLGLRLIYFSYDVKMKEKGDIPEGYSVSREKKERFSLILESASTNQTSMYLCASTLNSGSSYEQYFGPGTRLTVT.

This chain connects TRBV30 to TRBJ1-2, with TRBD1 identical over 9 bases. This CDR3 has 13 amino acids. V was clipped by 3 bases and J by 7 bases; unmatched bases: 6. Per the germline V gene, CDR1 is GTSNPN and CDR2 is SVGIG (reference sequence). For the CDR3, the DNA is TGTGCCTGGAGCTCCGGGACAGGGCTTGGCTACACCTTC. This translates into CAWSSGTGLGYTF.

The V and J genes are TRBV19 and TRBJ1-5; TRBD1 is a possible D gene (5 bases). This CDR3 region has 14 residues. CDR1 is LNHDA, CDR2 SQIVND, per germline (reference sequence). Trimming pared 3 bases from V and 5 bases from J, leaving 11 bases between. The CDR3 sequence: CASSMRGTDQPQHF. In nucleotides, the CDR3 is TGTGCCAGTAGTATGCGGGGGACCGATCAGCCCCAGCATTTT.

This sequence joins TRBV6-5 and TRBJ2-1; TRBD2 matches 9 bases. This CDR3 contains 15 residues. Germline V gene data show CDR1 as MNHEY and CDR2 as SVGAGI. V trimming: 0 bases; J trimming: 7 bases; junction bases outside the gene matches: 4. CDR3 sequence (DNA): TGTGCCAGCAGTTACTCGGATAGCGGGGGAAATGAGCAGTTCTTC. Translating gives CASSYSDSGGNEQFF.

The V and J genes are TRBV21-1 and TRBJ1-5. TRBV21-1 is a documented pseudogene. The CDR3 is 13 residues long. The CDR3 sequence is CASSKGFLQPQHF. The DNA for the CDR3 is TGTGCCAGCAGCAAGGGATTTCTTCAGCCCCAGCATTTT.

V usage is TRBV7-2 and J usage is TRBJ1-5, with TRBD1 matching over 7 bases. After removal of 4 bases from V and 3 bases from J, the junction contained 3 bases not matched to a gene. Germline assignment: CDR1 SGHTA and CDR2 FQGNSA. The CDR3 runs to 14 residues. The CDR3 DNA is TGTGCCAGCAGCTCGACAGGGTACAATCAGCCCCAGCATTTT. Encoded protein: CASSSTGYNQPQHF. Full variable domain (outside the CDR3, taken from reference TRBV7-2 and TRBJ1-5): GAGVSQSPSNKVTEKGKDVELRCDPISGHTALYWYRQSLGQGLEFLIYFQGNSAPDKSGLPSDRFSAERTGGSVSTLTIQRTQQEDSAVYLCASSSTGYNQPQHFGDGTRLSIL.

The V and J genes are TRBV10-3 and TRBJ2-7; the D is unclear. Germline V gene data show CDR1 as ENHRY and CDR2 as SYGVKD. The CDR3 sequence is 14 residues long. The V end was cut by 4 bases, the J end by 0 bases, with 10 bases between. The CDR3 spells CAISGTESSYEQYF. DNA for the CDR3: TGTGCCATCAGTGGGACGGAGAGCTCCTACGAGCAGTACTTC.

This clone was found once. This rearrangement joins TRBV7-2 to TRBJ1-1; D is unclear. CDR3 length: 15 residues. In germline, CDR1 is SGHTA, CDR2 FQGNSA. The germline V and J ends were trimmed by 4 bases and 1 base, with 13 bases remaining between them. The CDR3 region is CASSSSGLTNTEAFF. DNA for the CDR3: TGTGCCAGCAGCTCCTCAGGACTCACGAACACTGAAGCTTTCTTT. The full variable domain, rest sourced from reference TRBV7-2 and TRBJ1-1, is GAGVSQSPSNKVTEKGKDVELRCDPISGHTALYWYRQSLGQGLEFLIYFQGNSAPDKSGLPSDRFSAERTGGSVSTLTIQRTQQEDSAVYLCASSSSGLTNTEAFFGQGTRLTVV.

The V gene is TRBV7-2, the J gene TRBJ2-3, with 8 bases identical to TRBD2. This CDR3 comprises 15 residues. V lost 1 base and J lost 6; bases outside the gene matches: 6. CDR1 SGHTA and CDR2 FQGNSA come from the germline V gene. The CDR3 reads CASSLVAGRPDTQYF. In DNA form, the CDR3 reads TGTGCCAGCAGCTTAGTAGCGGGGAGGCCGGATACGCAGTATTTT.

This chain links TRBV28 with TRBJ1-4, with 9 bases lining up with TRBD1. V trimming: 8 bases; J trimming: 10 bases; junction bases outside the gene matches: 8. Germline V lookup: CDR1 MDHEN, CDR2 SYDVKM. There are 13 residues in the CDR3. CDR3 sequence (DNA): TGTGCCAGCGGGGGACAGGGAGCCGGAAAACTGTTTTTT. The encoded protein is CASGGQGAGKLFF.

This clone was observed a handful of times. The V gene is TRBV5-1, the J gene TRBJ2-1; the match to TRBD2 covers 10 bases. V trimming: 0 bases; J trimming: 10 bases; junction bases outside the gene matches: 7. This CDR3 contains 15 residues. Germline loops: CDR1 SGHRS, CDR2 YFSETQ. CDR3 bases: TGCGCCAGCAGCTTGGGTGCTAGCGGGAGCCGAGAGCAGTTCTTC. Protein: CASSLGASGSREQFF.

In its sample, this clone was seen a few times. The gene calls are TRBV6-1 and TRBJ2-2; 8 bases are shared with TRBD2. This CDR3 has 15 residues. The germline V gene has CDR1 MNHNS and CDR2 SASEGT. J was trimmed by 7 bases and V by 4 bases; bases with no gene match: 8. The CDR3 reads CASSGILAGLGELFF. In DNA, the CDR3 is TGTGCCAGCAGTGGAATTTTAGCGGGGCTCGGGGAGCTGTTTTTT.

The chain employs TRBV15 and TRBJ1-1, with 8 bases aligning to TRBD1. The trim removed 4 bases at V and 4 bases at J, leaving 14 bases unmatched. CDR1 LNHNV and CDR2 YYDKDF come from the germline V gene (reference sequence). CDR3 size: 17 residues. The CDR3 DNA reads TGTGCCACCAGCACCCCCGGGACCTCCGGACAGGGCACTGAAGCTTTCTTT. As protein: CATSTPGTSGQGTEAFF. Combining the CDR3 with reference TRBV15 and TRBJ1-1 gives the whole variable domain DAMVIQNPRYQVTQFGKPVTLSCSQTLNHNVMYWYQQKSSQAPKLLFHYYDKDFNNEADTPDNFQSRRPNTSFCFLDIRSPGLGDTAMYLCATSTPGTSGQGTEAFFGQGTRLTVV.